These 29 T cell receptor beta chains originate from one sample sequenced in a study of cytotoxic CD8 clonotypes in ibrutinib-treated CLL. Some clones are missing from TCRdb's copy, which holds only in-frame ones; the method was immunoSEQ multiplex PCR. In the table there are about 250,000 clones, under 75% of which are singletons. The sample was PBMCs, taken after 24 months of ibrutinib treatment. The receptors derive from a human donor with chronic lymphocytic leukemia.

J is TRBJ2-1 and V is TRBV4-2, with TRBD2 matching 9 bases. Germline lookup yields CDR1 LGHNA and CDR2 YNFKEQ. The V gene end was trimmed by 3 bases and the J gene end by 3 bases; junction bases not matched to a gene: 6. The CDR3 consists of 16 residues. The CDR3 DNA sequence: TGTGCCAGCAGCCAGGATAGCGGGAGTATCTACAATGAGCAGTTCTTC. The encoded protein is CASSQDSGSIYNEQFF.

The chain employs TRBV2 and TRBJ1-4; 7 bases are a match to TRBD1. Germline V gene data show CDR1 as SNHLY and CDR2 as FYNNEI. After removal of 8 bases from V and 8 bases from J, the junction contained 8 bases not matched to a gene. The CDR3 is 13 amino acids. CDR3 DNA: TGTGCCAGCGGACAGGAGGCGAGAGAAAAACTGTTTTTT. Translating gives CASGQEAREKLFF.

The chain employs TRBV11-2 and TRBJ1-2; no firm D call. V gave up 1 base and J gave up 3 bases, with 6 bases separating them. Germline-derived CDR1 and CDR2 are SGHAT and FQNNGV. CDR3 length equals 13 residues. The CDR3 nucleotides read TGTGCCAGCAGCTTAGGTTTAGACTATGGCTACACCTTC. It specifies CASSLGLDYGYTF. Looking up the rest from reference TRBV11-2 and TRBJ1-2 gives the full variable domain: EAGVAQSPRYKIIEKRQSVAFWCNPISGHATLYWYQQILGQGPKLLIQFQNNGVVDDSQLPKDRFSAERLKGVDSTLKIQPAKLEDSAVYLCASSLGLDYGYTFGSGTRLTVV.

V is TRBV28 and J is TRBJ2-1, with D possibly matching TRBD2 (6 bases). CDR3 length: 15 amino acids. V was cut by 9 bases and J by 9 bases, with 24 bases left in between. Germline-derived CDR1 and CDR2 are MDHEN and SYDVKM. CDR3 amino acids: CASRNSGLGDTEQFF. The DNA of the CDR3 is TGTGCCAGTAGAAATTCGGGACTGGGGGATACTGAGCAGTTCTTC.

This chain joins TRBV10-2 and TRBJ2-1; D ambiguous. From germline, CDR1 is WSHSY and CDR2 SAAADI. CDR3 length equals 11 residues. V was trimmed by 11 bases and J by 7 bases, leaving 12 bases between them. CDR3 sequence reads: CACAPDNEQFF. The CDR3 region has the DNA TGCGCCTGCGCGCCTGATAATGAGCAGTTCTTC.

This chain joins TRBV9 and TRBJ2-2; maybe TRBD2 (6 bases). The V gene lost 2 bases and the J gene lost 4 bases, with 15 bases spanning the gap. This CDR3 contains 16 residues. The germline V gene has CDR1 SGDLS and CDR2 YYNGEE. CDR3 bases: TGTGCCAGCAGCGTGGGGGGTGATCAACGCACCGGGGAGCTGTTTTTT. Protein: CASSVGGDQRTGELFF.

The chain carries TRBV9 and TRBJ2-1; the match to TRBD2 covers 7 bases. This CDR3 contains 13 residues. From germline, CDR1 is SGDLS and CDR2 YYNGEE. With V trimmed by 7 bases and J by 0 bases, 1 base remained unmatched. Here the CDR3 reads CASGLDSYNEQFF. The CDR3 coding sequence is TGTGCCAGCGGACTAGACTCCTACAATGAGCAGTTCTTC.

The chain couples TRBV25-1 to TRBJ2-5; no reliable D call. The CDR3 contains 14 residues. Trimming left V 0 bases short and J 2 bases short, with 7 bases between. Germline V CDR1 and CDR2: MGHDK, SYGVNS. The chain's CDR3 is CASSEYKGQETQYF. The CDR3 bases are TGTGCCAGCAGTGAATACAAAGGGCAAGAGACCCAGTACTTC.

V and J are TRBV19 and TRBJ2-3; 7 bases agree with TRBD1. From germline, CDR1 is LNHDA and CDR2 SQIVND (reference sequence). The J segment lost 4 bases and the V segment lost 2 bases, leaving 0 bases of the junction unmatched. The CDR3 is 13 amino acids. The CDR3 spells CASSITGADTQYF. CDR3 bases: TGTGCCAGTAGTATAACAGGGGCAGATACGCAGTATTTT.

DNA for the CDR3: TGTGCCAGCAGCGAGCAAGGAGGGCCCAACGAGCAGTACTTC. Protein: CASSEQGGPNEQYF. The rearrangement uses TRBV7-2 and TRBJ2-7; D is possibly TRBD2 (6 bases). V was trimmed by 5 bases and J by 5 bases, leaving 16 bases between them. The CDR3 contains 14 residues. CDR1 and CDR2 from the germline V gene are SGHTA and FQGNSA.

The chain joins TRBV25-1 to TRBJ1-1, with D possibly being TRBD1 (5 bases). V was cut by 4 bases and J by 0 bases, with 9 bases left in between. Germline V lookup: CDR1 MGHDK, CDR2 SYGVNS. The CDR3 runs 14 residues. Here the CDR3 DNA reads TGTGCCAGCAGTGGAAACAGGATGAACACTGAAGCTTTCTTT. It translates to CASSGNRMNTEAFF.

For the CDR3, the DNA is TGTGCCAGCACGCTGGGCCTAACCTCGGGGGATACGCAGTATTTT. It translates to CASTLGLTSGDTQYF. V usage is TRBV9 and J usage is TRBJ2-3; weak D call: TRBD2 (5 bases). CDR1 is SGDLS and CDR2 is YYNGEE in the germline V gene. The CDR3 loop spans 15 amino acids. V was trimmed by 6 bases and J by 6 bases, leaving 20 bases between them.

The V and J genes are TRBV5-1 and TRBJ2-7; tentatively, D is TRBD1 (5 bases). This CDR3 has 12 amino acids. Trimming removed 0 bases from V and 6 bases from J, with 7 bases in between. CDR1 and CDR2 from the germline V gene are SGHRS and YFSETQ. The CDR3, as DNA: TGCGCCAGCAGCTTGGAAGGGGCCGAGCAGTACTTC. It translates to CASSLEGAEQYF. The entire variable domain, with the rest obtained from reference TRBV5-1 and TRBJ2-7, is as follows: KAGVTQTPRYLIKTRGQQVTLSCSPISGHRSVSWYQQTPGQGLQFLFEYFSETQRNKGNFPGRFSGRQFSNSRSEMNVSTLELGDSALYLCASSLEGAEQYFGPGTRLTVT.

The table lists this clone with a few counts. The V call is TRBV6-5, the J call TRBJ1-2; 9 nucleotides match TRBD1. The CDR3 is made up of 13 amino acids. With 5 bases clipped from V and 6 bases from J, the junction kept 4 bases outside the gene matches. Germline V lookup: CDR1 MNHEY, CDR2 SVGAGI. The CDR3 DNA reads TGTGCCAGCAGTGCCACAGGGGGCGATGGCTACACCTTC. It is translated as CASSATGGDGYTF.

The V and J genes are TRBV28 and TRBJ2-1; 9 bases line up with TRBD2. The germline gives CDR1 MDHEN, CDR2 SYDVKM. This CDR3 is 14 amino acids long. Trimming removed 5 bases from V and 7 bases from J; junction bases left unmatched: 6. CDR3 DNA sequence: TGTGCCAGCAGTCCTAGCGGGGAGGGGAATGAGCAGTTCTTC. Its translation: CASSPSGEGNEQFF.

The V call is TRBV18, the J call TRBJ2-3; D is unclear. Trimming left V 3 bases short and J 5 bases short, with 9 bases between. Per germline, CDR1 KGHSH and CDR2 LQKENI. The CDR3 totals 13 residues. This chain's CDR3 is CASSPSFKDTQYF. The CDR3 DNA follows: TGTGCCAGCTCACCCAGTTTTAAAGATACGCAGTATTTT.

This clone came up a few times. This chain links TRBV28 with TRBJ2-7; D unclear. The length of the CDR3 is 12 residues. V was cut by 7 bases and J by 7 bases, with 14 bases left in between. From germline, CDR1 is MDHEN and CDR2 SYDVKM. CDR3 nucleotides: TGTGCCAGCAACCTCCTCATGGGGGAGCAGTACTTC. Protein product: CASNLLMGEQYF. Supplemented by reference TRBV28 and TRBJ2-7, the full variable domain reads DVKVTQSSRYLVKRTGEKVFLECVQDMDHENMFWYRQDPGLGLRLIYFSYDVKMKEKGDIPEGYSVSREKKERFSLILESASTNQTSMYLCASNLLMGEQYFGPGTRLTVT.

The genes are TRBV7-3 and TRBJ2-3; TRBD2 aligns across 8 bases. The J segment lost 0 bases and the V segment lost 5 bases, leaving 7 bases of the junction unmatched. Germline CDR1 SGHTA, CDR2 FQGTGA. The CDR3 spans 16 residues. Written as DNA, the CDR3 is TGTGCCAGCAGCCCATCACTAGCGGCTAGCACAGATACGCAGTATTTT. Translating gives CASSPSLAASTDTQYF. Using reference TRBV7-3 and TRBJ2-3 for the parts outside the CDR3, the full variable domain is GAGVSQTPSNKVTEKGKYVELRCDPISGHTALYWYRQSLGQGPEFLIYFQGTGAADDSGLPNDRFFAVRPEGSVSTLKIQRTERGDSAVYLCASSPSLAASTDTQYFGPGTRLTVL.

The chain combines TRBV5-1 with TRBJ1-1, with 11 bases matching TRBD1. Germline-derived CDR1 and CDR2 are SGHRS and YFSETQ. This CDR3 region has 15 residues. With 2 bases clipped from V and 8 bases from J, the junction kept 8 bases outside the gene matches. The DNA of the CDR3 is TGCGCCAGCAGCTTAGGCCCGGGACAGGGGGTCGAAGCTTTCTTT. Its protein is CASSLGPGQGVEAFF.

The chain uses TRBV18 and TRBJ1-2; tentative D call: TRBD1 (5 bases). Germline CDR1 is KGHSH and CDR2 is LQKENI. V dropped 1 base and J dropped 7 bases, with 19 bases sitting between them. The CDR3 consists of 16 residues. CDR3 region: CASSPQALKGAGGYTF. In DNA form, the CDR3 reads TGTGCCAGCTCACCACAGGCGTTGAAAGGGGCCGGTGGCTACACCTTC.

V and J are TRBV29-1 and TRBJ1-2, with 9 bases fitting TRBD1. Germline CDR1 and CDR2: SQVTM and ANQGSEA. The CDR3 has 16 amino acids. The J segment lost 7 bases and the V segment lost 1 base, leaving 13 bases of the junction unmatched. The CDR3 DNA is TGCAGCGTTGAAGGGGGACAGGGACGTTCGATTCGTGGCTACACCTTC. It encodes CSVEGGQGRSIRGYTF.

This clone was counted once. The CDR3 DNA reads TGTGCCAGCAGTTTGAGAAGGGTCTACGAGCAGTACTTC. Protein: CASSLRRVYEQYF. The V gene is TRBV11-2, the J gene TRBJ2-7; unclear D gene. The V end was cut by 6 bases, the J end by 3 bases, with 12 bases between. The CDR3 covers 13 residues. The germline V gene encodes CDR1 SGHAT and CDR2 FQNNGV. The whole variable domain, remainder taken from reference TRBV11-2 and TRBJ2-7, is EAGVAQSPRYKIIEKRQSVAFWCNPISGHATLYWYQQILGQGPKLLIQFQNNGVVDDSQLPKDRFSAERLKGVDSTLKIQPAKLEDSAVYLCASSLRRVYEQYFGPGTRLTVT.

V is TRBV27 and J is TRBJ2-1; no clear D gene. Germline values: CDR1 MNHEY, CDR2 SMNVEV (reference sequence). Trimming took off 2 bases at V and 9 bases at J, with 11 bases between the two ends. The CDR3 covers 13 residues. CDR3 protein: CASSLPFSREQFF. CDR3 nucleotide sequence: TGTGCCAGCAGTTTACCATTCTCTCGTGAGCAGTTCTTC.

This chain uses TRBV2 with TRBJ2-7, with TRBD1 identical over 9 bases. Trimming cost V 5 bases and J 4 bases; bases outside gene matches: 9. This CDR3 contains 15 residues. CDR1 is SNHLY, CDR2 FYNNEI, per germline. CDR3 residues: CASSYSAGQGYEQYF. CDR3 DNA sequence: TGTGCCAGCAGTTATTCCGCGGGACAGGGTTACGAGCAGTACTTC.

V usage is TRBV28 and J usage is TRBJ2-7, with D unclear. V lost 10 bases and J lost 6, with 7 bases in between. This CDR3 comprises 9 residues. Germline V gene lookup returns CDR1 MDHEN and CDR2 SYDVKM. The CDR3 spells CAIGREQYF. CDR3 coding DNA: TGTGCCATAGGGCGCGAGCAGTACTTC. The full variable domain, rest sourced from reference TRBV28 and TRBJ2-7, is DVKVTQSSRYLVKRTGEKVFLECVQDMDHENMFWYRQDPGLGLRLIYFSYDVKMKEKGDIPEGYSVSREKKERFSLILESASTNQTSMYLCAIGREQYFGPGTRLTVT.

The chain links TRBV29-1 to TRBJ2-5; the match to TRBD2 covers 7 bases. The germline gives CDR1 SQVTM, CDR2 ANQGSEA. This CDR3 is built from 15 residues. V was clipped by 4 bases and J by 4 bases; unmatched bases: 12. The CDR3 here is CSVGFVGGPVETQYF. In DNA form, the CDR3 reads TGCAGCGTTGGTTTTGTGGGAGGGCCGGTAGAGACCCAGTACTTC.

This clone was detected once. This sequence joins TRBV28 and TRBJ2-7, with 7 positions matching TRBD1. Germline CDR1 MDHEN, CDR2 SYDVKM. Trimming at V came to 5 bases and at J to 0 bases, leaving 10 bases not matched to a gene. This CDR3 has 16 residues. CDR3 DNA sequence: TGTGCCAGCAGTGCTACAGGGGAACCAAGCTCCTACGAGCAGTACTTC. It translates to CASSATGEPSSYEQYF.

The rearrangement links TRBV7-8 to TRBJ2-5; 7 positions agree with TRBD1. This CDR3 is 14 amino acids long. The germline CDR1 and CDR2 sequences are SGHVS and FQNEAQ. J lost 1 base, V lost 2 bases, and 1 base had no gene match. The CDR3 coding sequence is TGTGCCAGCAGCTTAAGGGACAGCCAAGAGACCCAGTACTTC. Its protein product is CASSLRDSQETQYF.

This chain uses TRBV27 with TRBJ2-5; 7 bases fit TRBD1. This CDR3 has 17 amino acids. V gave up 5 bases and J gave up 1 base; unmatched junction bases: 13. Germline V CDR1 and CDR2: MNHEY, SMNVEV (reference sequence). The CDR3 nucleotides read TGTGCCAGCAGTCGTTTTCGGCAGGGGGATTTCCAAGAGACCCAGTACTTC. Residues: CASSRFRQGDFQETQYF.